The T cell receptor (beta chain) under discussion was sequenced for a study of T-cell reconstitution after alpha-beta-depleted transplantation in children. Study results and limitations: T-cell counts and diversity were attributed mostly to newly produced T cells one year after transplant.

The TCRbeta library was prepared with unique molecular identifiers. MiXCR, run by TCRdb on the PCR reads, gives a single entry per CDR3 protein. The table records about 460,000 distinct CDR3 sequences, under 12% of them present only once. Per the germline V gene, CDR1 is SGHRS and CDR2 is YFSETQ. This CDR3 is 14 amino acids long. The V end was cut by 2 bases, the J end by 4 bases, with 12 bases between. This clonotype was detected many times. The antigen remains undetermined. The chain combines TRBV5-1 with TRBJ1-2; D remains unclear. The sequence was obtained from a child younger than 10 with inherited bone marrow failure, due to receive a stem cell transplant. Sequencing used PBMCs, obtained before TCRalphabeta/CD19-depleted stem cell transplant. The CDR3 is CASSFDGEPYGYTF. The CDR3 DNA reads as TGCGCCAGCAGCTTTGACGGGGAGCCCTATGGCTACACCTTC.